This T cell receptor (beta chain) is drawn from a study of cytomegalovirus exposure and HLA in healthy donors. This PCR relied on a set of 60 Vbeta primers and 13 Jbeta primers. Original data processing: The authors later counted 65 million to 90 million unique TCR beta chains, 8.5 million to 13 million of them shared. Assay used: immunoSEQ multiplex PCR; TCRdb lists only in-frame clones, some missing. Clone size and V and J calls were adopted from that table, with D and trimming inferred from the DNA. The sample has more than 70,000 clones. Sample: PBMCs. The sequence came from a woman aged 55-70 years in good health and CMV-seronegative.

The DNA of the CDR3 is TGTGCCAGCAGTTACTCGTTCGACACTGAAGCTTTCTTT. It encodes CASSYSFDTEAFF. V and J are TRBV6-5 and TRBJ1-1; D unclear. Per germline, CDR1 MNHEY and CDR2 SVGAGI. CDR3 length: 13 residues. Trimming took 0 bases from V and 3 from J, leaving 5 bases between them.